The 26 T cell receptor beta chains below all came from one sample that was sequenced in a study of human T cells and chemical hapten exposure. Each CDR3 protein is one row after TCRdb ran MiXCR on the RACE reads. The sample has 250,000 or so distinct CDR3 sequences; approximately 8.4% are singletons. Specified time point: pre-sensitization, week 0. Sample treatment: therapeutic diphenylcyclopropenone sensitization with weekly scalp DPC. This material consisted of whole blood, taken in connection with sensitization to the hapten diphenylcyclopropenone (DPC). The origin of the receptors is a woman between 40 and 55 years old with alopecia areata. Some clones in this sample may be carry-over from other donors' samples.

In this sample, this clonotype turned up a few times. The chain uses TRBV9 and TRBJ2-7, with D possibly matching TRBD1 (6 bases). Trimming took off 4 bases at V and 5 bases at J, with 16 bases between the two ends. There are 14 residues in the CDR3. Germline CDR1 and CDR2: SGDLS and YYNGEE. CDR3: CASSPHRVEDEQYF. CDR3 nucleotides: TGTGCCAGCAGCCCCCACAGGGTTGAGGACGAGCAGTACTTC.

The chain has TRBV4-3 and TRBJ2-3; 10 bases fit TRBD1. Germline V lookup: CDR1 LGHNA, CDR2 YSLEER. The CDR3 has 15 amino acids. The V segment lost 2 bases and the J segment 5 bases; nucleotides outside the gene matches: 4. The CDR3, as DNA: TGCGCCAGCAGCCAACGGGGACAGGGGTTAGATACGCAGTATTTT. This sequence encodes CASSQRGQGLDTQYF.

This clonotype came up a few times. The genes are TRBV5-5 and TRBJ1-2; 7 bases fit TRBD1. From germline, CDR1 is SGHKS and CDR2 YYEKEE (reference sequence). V dropped 6 bases and J dropped 4; count of bases not matched to a gene: 12. This CDR3 is built from 15 residues. This CDR3 reads CASTNPWDSLYGYTF. The CDR3 DNA is TGTGCCAGCACTAACCCCTGGGACAGTCTCTATGGCTACACCTTC.

CDR3 DNA: TGTGCCAGCAGTTACTCCGGGGGACCGGGCAATCAGCCCCAGCATTTT. It translates to CASSYSGGPGNQPQHF. The chain uses TRBV6-5 and TRBJ1-5; D may be TRBD1 (5 bases). V lost 0 bases and J lost 2, with 11 bases in between. The CDR3 contains 16 residues. The V gene's germline CDR1 is MNHEY and CDR2 SVGAGI.

This chain connects TRBV20-1 to TRBJ1-6; D not resolved. The germline CDR1 and CDR2 sequences are DFQATT and SNEGSKA (reference sequence). The CDR3 runs 16 residues. Trimming took 1 base from V and 8 from J, leaving 18 bases between them. The CDR3 DNA reads as TGCAGTGCTAGAGCCCTAGTTACCGGGTCGGATTCACCCCTCCACTTT. Protein: CSARALVTGSDSPLHF.

This chain's CDR3 is CSATLGLAGGEQFF. The DNA for the CDR3 is TGCAGTGCCACCTTGGGACTAGCGGGAGGGGAGCAGTTCTTC. V is TRBV20-1 and J is TRBJ2-1, with 16 bases lining up with TRBD2. V trimming: 6 bases; J trimming: 10 bases; junction bases outside the gene matches: 6. This CDR3 has 14 residues. Germline values: CDR1 DFQATT, CDR2 SNEGSKA (reference sequence).

The genes are TRBV5-1 and TRBJ2-7; 11 nucleotides align to TRBD2. This CDR3 is 15 amino acids long. Trimming took 0 bases from V and 4 from J; bases not matched to a gene: 3. Per germline, CDR1 SGHRS and CDR2 YFSETQ. Here the CDR3 reads CASSLDTSGSYEQYF. CDR3 bases: TGCGCCAGCAGCTTGGACACTAGCGGGAGTTACGAGCAGTACTTC.

Only a few counts were recorded for this clonotype. CDR3 in amino acids: CASSLGGGPGEQYF. The CDR3 nucleotides read TGTGCCAGCAGTTTAGGAGGGGGCCCAGGGGAGCAGTACTTC. This rearrangement joins TRBV12-3 or TRBV12-4 to TRBJ2-7; TRBD1 matches 7 bases. The junction had 7 bases not matched to a gene; V was cut back by 1 base and J by 7 bases. The CDR3 consists of 14 residues.

This clonotype occurred a few times. In nucleotides, the CDR3 is TGTGCCAGCAGCTGGACTAGCGGAAGGGCGAACACCGGGGAGCTGTTTTTT. It yields the protein CASSWTSGRANTGELFF. The chain couples TRBV6-5 to TRBJ2-2; 10 bases are a match to TRBD2. Germline lookup yields CDR1 MNHEY and CDR2 SVGAGI. With 6 bases clipped from V and 0 bases from J, the junction kept 7 bases outside the gene matches. This CDR3 has 17 amino acids.

The chain links TRBV12-3 or TRBV12-4 to TRBJ1-4; 7 bases are a match to TRBD1. The CDR3 consists of 14 residues. With 5 bases clipped from V and 8 bases from J, the junction kept 8 bases outside the gene matches. The CDR3 sequence is CASSQGGIWEKLFF. The CDR3 DNA reads as TGTGCCAGCAGTCAAGGGGGCATCTGGGAAAAACTGTTTTTT.

This clonotype was found a few times. The V gene is TRBV7-3, the J gene TRBJ2-1; D unclear. This CDR3 is 13 amino acids long. Trimming took 3 bases from V and 6 from J, leaving 9 bases between them. Germline CDR1 SGHTA, CDR2 FQGTGA. CDR3 sequence: CASSLARINEQFF. For the CDR3, the DNA is TGTGCCAGCAGCTTGGCTCGGATCAATGAGCAGTTCTTC.

The chain combines TRBV10-3 with TRBJ1-5; D gene unclear. The CDR3 runs 13 residues. Germline CDR1 and CDR2: ENHRY and SYGVKD. Trimming left V 8 bases short and J 5 bases short, with 13 bases between. The CDR3 region is CAIRISRDQPQHF. CDR3 DNA: TGTGCCATCCGAATTTCCCGTGATCAGCCCCAGCATTTT.

This chain connects TRBV2 to TRBJ2-7, with D perhaps matching TRBD1 (6 bases). The CDR3 sequence is 14 residues long. The V end lost 6 bases, the J end lost 2 bases, and 14 bases lay between the germline ends. Germline V gene sequence: CDR1 SNHLY, CDR2 FYNNEI. The CDR3, as DNA: TGTGCCAGCAGGGCCGACAGGTGGGCCTACGAGCAGTACTTC. Translating gives CASRADRWAYEQYF.

The chain uses TRBV12-3 or TRBV12-4 and TRBJ2-3, with 7 bases lining up with TRBD2. After removal of 4 bases from V and 3 bases from J, the junction contained 4 bases not matched to a gene. The CDR3 sequence is 14 residues long. CDR3 nucleotide sequence: TGTGCCAGCAGTTATGGCGGGAGTACAGATACGCAGTATTTT. Translated: CASSYGGSTDTQYF.

Only a few counts were recorded for this clonotype. The V call is TRBV20-1, the J call TRBJ2-4; D may correspond to TRBD1 or TRBD2 (5 bases each). CDR3 length: 13 residues. Germline V CDR1 and CDR2: DFQATT, SNEGSKA (reference sequence). Between the trimmed V and J ends, which lost 6 bases and 0 bases, there was a span of 9 bases. CDR3 DNA sequence: TGCAGTGCCAGGGACCTAGCCAAAAACATTCAGTACTTC. It is translated as CSARDLAKNIQYF.

In its sample, this clonotype was seen many times. The chain uses TRBV7-2 and TRBJ2-2; 13 bases agree with TRBD2. The CDR3 is 17 residues long. Germline V gene data show CDR1 as SGHTA and CDR2 as FQGNSA. J gave up 7 bases and V 5 bases, and 10 bases lay outside the gene matches. The CDR3 protein is CASSPRTSGSTGGELFF. The CDR3 bases are TGTGCCAGCAGCCCCCGGACTAGCGGGAGTACGGGCGGGGAGCTGTTTTTT.

The chain recombines TRBV20-1 with TRBJ2-7; TRBD1 matches 7 bases. Trimming cost V 3 bases and J 1 base; bases outside gene matches: 0. This CDR3 contains 12 residues. Germline loops: CDR1 DFQATT, CDR2 SNEGSKA (reference sequence). The chain's CDR3 is CSARGQSYEQYF. CDR3 DNA: TGCAGTGCTAGGGGACAGTCCTACGAGCAGTACTTC.

The CDR3 DNA reads TGTGCCAGCAACGCAGCAGCGAACACCGGGGAGCTGTTTTTT. It translates to CASNAAANTGELFF. The chain employs TRBV6-5 and TRBJ2-2, with D hard to call. V was cut by 7 bases and J by 0 bases, with 9 bases left in between. The germline V gene has CDR1 MNHEY and CDR2 SVGAGI. The CDR3 consists of 14 residues.

This clonotype has ten or more counts. The chain combines TRBV5-1 with TRBJ2-7; TRBD1 agrees at 7 bases. From germline, CDR1 is SGHRS and CDR2 YFSETQ. The length of the CDR3 is 12 residues. Germline trimming cut 8 bases from V and 6 bases from J; bases unmatched to any gene: 8. DNA for the CDR3: TGCGCCAGTACAGGGGATTCCCTCGAGCAGTACTTC. It specifies CASTGDSLEQYF.

This clonotype appeared a few times. The chain joins TRBV20-1 to TRBJ1-6, with D unclear. The germline V and J ends were trimmed by 4 bases and 6 bases, with 10 bases remaining between them. The CDR3 spans 13 residues. Germline V CDR1 and CDR2: DFQATT, SNEGSKA (reference sequence). CDR3 residues: CSANAGLNSPLHF. The CDR3 DNA is TGCAGTGCTAATGCCGGCCTTAATTCACCCCTCCACTTT.

This chain connects TRBV12-3 or TRBV12-4 to TRBJ2-1; TRBD1 aligns across 10 bases. CDR3 size: 16 residues. Trimming removed 5 bases from V and 3 bases from J; junction bases left unmatched: 7. The CDR3 region has the DNA TGTGCCAGCAGTGGGACAGGGGCGTCCTTCTACAATGAGCAGTTCTTC. Its protein product is CASSGTGASFYNEQFF.

This clonotype has only a few counts. V usage is TRBV20-1 and J usage is TRBJ1-2; D may be TRBD1 (5 bases). Trimming shortened V by 2 bases and J by 3 bases, and 7 bases separated the two germline ends. The germline CDR1 and CDR2 sequences are DFQATT and SNEGSKA (reference sequence). This CDR3 has 12 residues. CDR3 sequence (DNA): TGCAGTGCTAGACGGGGGGACTATGGCTACACCTTC. Its protein product is CSARRGDYGYTF.

V gene TRBV18 combines with J gene TRBJ1-5; weak D call: TRBD1 (6 bases). The V end was cut by 0 bases, the J end by 4 bases, with 7 bases between. This CDR3 contains 14 residues. Germline V CDR1 and CDR2: KGHSH, LQKENI. The CDR3 loop is CASSPPGGNQPQHF. CDR3 nucleotides: TGTGCCAGCTCACCACCAGGGGGGAATCAGCCCCAGCATTTT.

This clonotype was seen a few times. The V call is TRBV12-3 or TRBV12-4, the J call TRBJ2-2; D not certain. CDR3 size: 13 residues. Between the trimmed V and J ends, which lost 3 bases and 6 bases, there was a span of 8 bases. The DNA for the CDR3 is TGTGCCAGCAGTTTTTCCACGGCCGGGGAGCTGTTTTTT. Translated: CASSFSTAGELFF.

This clonotype has at least ten counts. The chain joins TRBV7-9 to TRBJ1-1; D may be TRBD1 (5 bases). CDR1 is SEHNR and CDR2 is FQNEAQ in the germline V gene (reference sequence). The CDR3 extends over 12 amino acids. Between the trimmed V and J ends, which lost 1 base and 7 bases, there was a span of 7 bases. CDR3 region: CASSLVGVEAFF. The CDR3 DNA reads as TGTGCCAGCAGCTTAGTAGGGGTTGAAGCTTTCTTT.

This clonotype was found a few times. This chain uses TRBV28 with TRBJ2-1; TRBD2 matches 11 bases. The V gene end was trimmed by 1 base and the J gene end by 11 bases; junction bases not matched to a gene: 10. The CDR3 runs 16 residues. CDR1 MDHEN and CDR2 SYDVKM come from the germline V gene. CDR3 protein: CASSLSLTSGAPKQFF. In DNA form, the CDR3 reads TGTGCCAGCAGTTTATCGCTGACTAGCGGGGCCCCTAAGCAGTTCTTC.